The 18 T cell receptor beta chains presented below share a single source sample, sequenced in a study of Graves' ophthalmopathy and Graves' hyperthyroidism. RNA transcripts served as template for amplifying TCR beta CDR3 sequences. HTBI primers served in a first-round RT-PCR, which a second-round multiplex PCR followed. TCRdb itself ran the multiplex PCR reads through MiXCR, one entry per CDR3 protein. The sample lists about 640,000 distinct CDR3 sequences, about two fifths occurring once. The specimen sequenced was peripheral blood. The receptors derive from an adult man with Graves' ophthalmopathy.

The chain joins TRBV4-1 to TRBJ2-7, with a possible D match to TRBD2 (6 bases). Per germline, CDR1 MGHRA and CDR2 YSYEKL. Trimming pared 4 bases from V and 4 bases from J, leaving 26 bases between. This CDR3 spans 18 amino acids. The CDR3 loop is CASSREATGLSAQYEQYF. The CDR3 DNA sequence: TGCGCCAGCAGCCGAGAAGCTACGGGACTCTCAGCCCAATACGAGCAGTACTTC.

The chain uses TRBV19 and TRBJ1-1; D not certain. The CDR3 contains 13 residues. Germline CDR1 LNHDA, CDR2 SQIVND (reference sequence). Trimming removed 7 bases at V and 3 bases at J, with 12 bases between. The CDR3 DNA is TGTGCCAGTACCCCGAGGGAGGACACTGAAGCTTTCTTT. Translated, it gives CASTPREDTEAFF.

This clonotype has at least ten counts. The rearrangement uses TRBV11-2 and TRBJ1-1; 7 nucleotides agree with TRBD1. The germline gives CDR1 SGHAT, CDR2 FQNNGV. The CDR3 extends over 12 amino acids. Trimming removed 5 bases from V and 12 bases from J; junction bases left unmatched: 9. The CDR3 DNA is TGTGCCAGCAGCCAAGAGGGGGCTTTAACTTTCTTT. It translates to CASSQEGALTFF.

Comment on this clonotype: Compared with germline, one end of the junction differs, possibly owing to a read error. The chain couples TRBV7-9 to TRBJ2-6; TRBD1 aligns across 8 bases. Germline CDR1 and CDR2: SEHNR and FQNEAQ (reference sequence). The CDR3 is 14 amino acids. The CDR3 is CASSPPDRAYVLTF. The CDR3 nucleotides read TGTGCCAGCAGCCCCCCGGACAGGGCCTACGTCCTGACTTTC.

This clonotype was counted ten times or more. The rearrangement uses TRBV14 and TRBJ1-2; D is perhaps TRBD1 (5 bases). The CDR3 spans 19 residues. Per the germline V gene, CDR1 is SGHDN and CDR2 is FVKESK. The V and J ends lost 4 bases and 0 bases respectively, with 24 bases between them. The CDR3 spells CASSRFLRTPLTANYGYTF. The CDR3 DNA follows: TGTGCCAGCAGCCGATTCCTTAGGACACCTCTCACTGCTAACTATGGCTACACCTTC.

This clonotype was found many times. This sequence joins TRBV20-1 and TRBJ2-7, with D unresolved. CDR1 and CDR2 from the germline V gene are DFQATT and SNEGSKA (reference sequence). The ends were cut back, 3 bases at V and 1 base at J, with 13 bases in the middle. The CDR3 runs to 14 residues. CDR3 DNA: TGCAGTGCTAGTGATATTAGGCCGTCCTACGAGCAGTACTTC. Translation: CSASDIRPSYEQYF.

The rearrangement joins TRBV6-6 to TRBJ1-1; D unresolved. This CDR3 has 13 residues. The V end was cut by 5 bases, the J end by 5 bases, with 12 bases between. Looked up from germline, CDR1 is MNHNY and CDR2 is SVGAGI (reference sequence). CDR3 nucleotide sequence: TGTGCCAGCAGTACCGGACGGTGGACTGAAGCTTTCTTT. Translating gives CASSTGRWTEAFF.

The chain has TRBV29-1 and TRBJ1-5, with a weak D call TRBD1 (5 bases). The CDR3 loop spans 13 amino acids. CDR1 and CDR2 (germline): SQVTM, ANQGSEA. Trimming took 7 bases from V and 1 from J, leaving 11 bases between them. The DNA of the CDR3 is TGCAGCGGGGTGGCAGGGAGCAATCAGCCCCAGCATTTT. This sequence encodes CSGVAGSNQPQHF.

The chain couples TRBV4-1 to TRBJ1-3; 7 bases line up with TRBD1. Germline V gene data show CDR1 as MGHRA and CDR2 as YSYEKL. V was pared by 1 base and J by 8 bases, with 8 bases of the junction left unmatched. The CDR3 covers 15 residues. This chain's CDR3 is CASSQVDRAQYTIYF. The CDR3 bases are TGCGCCAGCAGCCAAGTAGACAGGGCGCAGTACACCATATATTTT.

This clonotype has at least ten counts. The CDR3 DNA is TGTGCCAGCAGCTTAGTGGGACAGGGAATGAACACTGAAGCTTTCTTT. Translated: CASSLVGQGMNTEAFF. The chain uses TRBV5-6 and TRBJ1-1, with TRBD1 matching 9 bases. CDR3 length: 16 amino acids. Germline V CDR1 and CDR2: SGHDT, YYEEEE. With V trimmed by 2 bases and J by 0 bases, 5 bases remained unmatched.

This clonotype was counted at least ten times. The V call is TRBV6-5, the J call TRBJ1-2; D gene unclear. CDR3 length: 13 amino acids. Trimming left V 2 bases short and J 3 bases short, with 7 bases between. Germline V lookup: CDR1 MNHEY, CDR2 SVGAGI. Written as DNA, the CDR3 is TGTGCCAGCAGTTACCGGCACTACTATGGCTACACCTTC. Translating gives CASSYRHYYGYTF.

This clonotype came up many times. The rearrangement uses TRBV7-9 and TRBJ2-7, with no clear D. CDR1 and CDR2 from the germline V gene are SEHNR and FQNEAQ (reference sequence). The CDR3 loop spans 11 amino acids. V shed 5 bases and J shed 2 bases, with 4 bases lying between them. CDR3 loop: CASSETYEQYF. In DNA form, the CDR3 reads TGTGCCAGCAGCGAAACCTACGAGCAGTACTTC.

CDR3 in amino acids: CAWTGQGVGGYTF. CDR3 sequence (DNA): TGTGCCTGGACGGGGCAGGGGGTAGGGGGCTACACCTTC. The rearrangement uses TRBV7-3 and TRBJ1-2; 7 positions agree with TRBD1. CDR1 SGHTA and CDR2 FQGTGA come from the germline V gene. The trim removed 11 bases at V and 8 bases at J, leaving 14 bases unmatched. This CDR3 region has 13 residues.

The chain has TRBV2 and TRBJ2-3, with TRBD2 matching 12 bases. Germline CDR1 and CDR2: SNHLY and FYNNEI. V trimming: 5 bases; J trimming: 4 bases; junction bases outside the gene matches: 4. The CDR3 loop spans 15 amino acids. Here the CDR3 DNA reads TGTGCCAGCAGTTGGACTAGCGGGGTCCCAGATACGCAGTATTTT. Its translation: CASSWTSGVPDTQYF. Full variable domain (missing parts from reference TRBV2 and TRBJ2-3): EPEVTQTPSHQVTQMGQEVILRCVPISNHLYFYWYRQILGQKVEFLVSFYNNEISEKSEIFDDQFSVERPDGSNFTLKIRSTKLEDSAMYFCASSWTSGVPDTQYFGPGTRLTVL.

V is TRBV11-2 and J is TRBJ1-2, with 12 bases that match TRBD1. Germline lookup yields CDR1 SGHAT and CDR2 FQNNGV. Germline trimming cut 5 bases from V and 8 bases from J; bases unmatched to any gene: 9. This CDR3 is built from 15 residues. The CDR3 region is CASSVGQGAPDGYTF. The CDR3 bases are TGTGCCAGCAGCGTGGGACAGGGGGCCCCCGACGGCTACACCTTC.

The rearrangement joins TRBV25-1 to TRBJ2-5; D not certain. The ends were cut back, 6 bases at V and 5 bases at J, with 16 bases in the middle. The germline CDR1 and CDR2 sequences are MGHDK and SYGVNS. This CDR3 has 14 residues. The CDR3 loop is CASSQEAVTETQYF. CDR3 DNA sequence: TGTGCCAGCAGCCAAGAGGCAGTAACGGAGACCCAGTACTTC.

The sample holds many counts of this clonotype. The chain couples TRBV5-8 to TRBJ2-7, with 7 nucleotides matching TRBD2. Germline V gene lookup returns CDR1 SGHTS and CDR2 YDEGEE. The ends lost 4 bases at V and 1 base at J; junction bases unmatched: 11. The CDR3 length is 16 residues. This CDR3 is CASSLRPAGTSYEQYF. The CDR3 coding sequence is TGTGCCAGCAGCCTGAGGCCAGCGGGAACGTCCTACGAGCAGTACTTC.

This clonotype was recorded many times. DNA of the CDR3: TGTGCCATCAGTGAGTCGAGGGGGCCGGATGGCTACACCTTC. It is translated as CAISESRGPDGYTF. V gene TRBV10-3 combines with J gene TRBJ1-2; 7 bases are shared with TRBD1. Looked up from germline, CDR1 is ENHRY and CDR2 is SYGVKD. This CDR3 spans 14 amino acids. V trimming: 0 bases; J trimming: 6 bases; junction bases outside the gene matches: 4.